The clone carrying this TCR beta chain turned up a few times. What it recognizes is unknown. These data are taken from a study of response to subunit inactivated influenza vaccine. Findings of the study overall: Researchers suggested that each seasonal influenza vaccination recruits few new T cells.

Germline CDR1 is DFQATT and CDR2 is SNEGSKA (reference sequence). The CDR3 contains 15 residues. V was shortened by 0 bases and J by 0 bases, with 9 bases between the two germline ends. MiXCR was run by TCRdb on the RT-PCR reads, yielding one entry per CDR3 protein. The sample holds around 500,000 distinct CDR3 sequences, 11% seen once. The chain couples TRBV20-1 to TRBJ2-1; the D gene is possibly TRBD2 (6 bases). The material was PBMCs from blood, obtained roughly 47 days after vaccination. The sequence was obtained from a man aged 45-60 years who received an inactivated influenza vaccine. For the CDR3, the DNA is TGCAGTGCTAGAGAACCGACTAGCTCCTACAATGAGCAGTTCTTC. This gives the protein CSAREPTSSYNEQFF.